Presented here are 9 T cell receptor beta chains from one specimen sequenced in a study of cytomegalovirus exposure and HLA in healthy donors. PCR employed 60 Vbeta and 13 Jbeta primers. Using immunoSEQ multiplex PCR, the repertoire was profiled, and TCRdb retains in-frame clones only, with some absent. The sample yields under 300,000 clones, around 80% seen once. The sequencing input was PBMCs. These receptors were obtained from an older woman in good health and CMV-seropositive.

CDR3 coding DNA: TGTGCCAGTAGTATCGGACAGGTCCAAGATACGCAGTATTTT. Its translation: CASSIGQVQDTQYF. The chain recombines TRBV19 with TRBJ2-3; 7 bases match TRBD1. J was trimmed by 5 bases and V by 3 bases; bases with no gene match: 5. The CDR3 covers 14 residues. Germline CDR1 reads LNHDA; CDR2 reads SQIVND (reference sequence).

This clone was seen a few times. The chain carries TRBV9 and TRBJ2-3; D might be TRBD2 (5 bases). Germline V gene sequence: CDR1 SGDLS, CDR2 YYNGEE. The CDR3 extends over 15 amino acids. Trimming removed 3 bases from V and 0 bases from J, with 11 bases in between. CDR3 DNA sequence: TGTGCCAGCAGCGGAAAAGCGGCTAGCACAGATACGCAGTATTTT. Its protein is CASSGKAASTDTQYF.

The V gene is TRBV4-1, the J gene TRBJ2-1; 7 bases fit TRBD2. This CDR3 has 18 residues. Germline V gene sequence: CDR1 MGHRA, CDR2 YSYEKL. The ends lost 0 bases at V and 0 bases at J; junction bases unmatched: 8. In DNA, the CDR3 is TGCGCCAGCAGCCAAGATGTGCTAGCGGCTAACTCCTACAATGAGCAGTTCTTC. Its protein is CASSQDVLAANSYNEQFF.

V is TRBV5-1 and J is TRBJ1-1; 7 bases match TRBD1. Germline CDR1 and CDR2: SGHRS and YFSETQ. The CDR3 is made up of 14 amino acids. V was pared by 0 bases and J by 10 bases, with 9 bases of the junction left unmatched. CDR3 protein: CASSLEVQGLRAFF. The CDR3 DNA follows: TGCGCCAGCAGCTTGGAAGTACAGGGGCTTAGAGCTTTCTTT. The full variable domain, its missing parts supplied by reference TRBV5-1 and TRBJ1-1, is KAGVTQTPRYLIKTRGQQVTLSCSPISGHRSVSWYQQTPGQGLQFLFEYFSETQRNKGNFPGRFSGRQFSNSRSEMNVSTLELGDSALYLCASSLEVQGLRAFFGQGTRLTVV.

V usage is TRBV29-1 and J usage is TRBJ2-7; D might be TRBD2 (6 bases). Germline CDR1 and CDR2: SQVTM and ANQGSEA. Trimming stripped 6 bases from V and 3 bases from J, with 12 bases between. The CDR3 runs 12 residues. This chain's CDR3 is CSVRDLYYEQYF. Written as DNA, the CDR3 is TGCAGCGTCCGGGACTTATACTACGAGCAGTACTTC.

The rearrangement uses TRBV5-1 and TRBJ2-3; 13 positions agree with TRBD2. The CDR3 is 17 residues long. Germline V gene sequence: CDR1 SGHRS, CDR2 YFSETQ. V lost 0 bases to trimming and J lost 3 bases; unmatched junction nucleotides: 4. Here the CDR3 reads CASSLAGLAGATDTQYF. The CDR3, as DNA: TGCGCCAGCAGCTTGGCCGGACTAGCGGGAGCGACAGATACGCAGTATTTT.

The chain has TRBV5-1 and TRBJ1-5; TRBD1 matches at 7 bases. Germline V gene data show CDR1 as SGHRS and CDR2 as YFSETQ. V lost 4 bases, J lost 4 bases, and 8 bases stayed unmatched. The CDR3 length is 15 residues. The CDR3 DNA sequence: TGCGCCAGCAGCCCAAGGACAGGTGGTAATCAGCCCCAGCATTTT. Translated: CASSPRTGGNQPQHF.

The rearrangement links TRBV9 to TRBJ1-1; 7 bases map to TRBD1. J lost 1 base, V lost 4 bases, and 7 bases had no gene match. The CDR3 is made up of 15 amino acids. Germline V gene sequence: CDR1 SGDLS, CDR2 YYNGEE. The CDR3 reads CASSPSGQANTEAFF. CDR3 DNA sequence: TGTGCCAGCAGCCCCTCCGGACAGGCGAACACTGAAGCTTTCTTT.

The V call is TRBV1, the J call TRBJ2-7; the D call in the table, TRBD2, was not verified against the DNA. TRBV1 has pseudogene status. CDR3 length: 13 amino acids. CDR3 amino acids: CTSPQAGGDEQYF. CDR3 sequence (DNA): TGCACCAGCCCGCAAGCGGGAGGGGACGAGCAGTACTTC.